This TCR beta chain was identified in a study of T-cell memory formation after mild COVID-19 (dated by TCRdb to about 2021). Turning to the overall study: TCR sequence clusters from the two donors were largely donor specific. In two donors, T-cell clones that expanded and contracted after mild COVID-19 were tracked by sequencing TCRalpha and TCRbeta repertoires over time. The cohort was made up of two young adult volunteers, one female and one male, who were previously healthy. Study-wide findings and limitations: SARS-CoV-2 specificity of the second-wave clones peaking on day 37 was not confirmed. Contracting CD4+ clones were found mainly in CM and EM memory subsets, while CD8+ clones were enriched in EMRA. The detection of some responding clones in pre-infection memory suggests that pre-existing cross-reactive memory T cells joined the SARS-CoV-2 response. The study included only a couple of mild cases, and larger cohorts that include severe cases with pre-infection samples were judged to be necessary. Balanced CD4/CD8 phenotypes were observed for clones contracting from day 15 to 85, whereas a bias towards CD4+ was observed for a second wave of clones expanding from day 15 to 37.

Ten or more counts support this clonotype. It has no known antigen specificity. No much larger clone exists at a distance of one base, and base qualities are not known. The CDR3 goes from the cysteine to the phenylalanine over 13 residues. Just the 39-base CDR3 DNA is kept, in frame starting at base 1. From a lookup of the germline V gene (reference sequence), CDR1 and CDR2 are SEHNR and FQNEAQ. V is pruned by 9 bases and J by 0 bases, leaving 3 bases of the junction without a gene match. Ficoll-Paque density gradient centrifugation was the method used to isolate PBMCs. TCRdb lists the instrument as Illumina NovaSeq 6000. cDNA libraries for TCRalpha and TCRbeta were prepared by 5'RACE using constant-segment primers, with sample barcodes and unique molecular identifiers added. Trizol reagent was used to extract RNA from every sample. Libraries were amplified in two PCR steps, with a second sample barcode and Illumina TruSeq adapters added in the second step. Libraries were sequenced on an Illumina NovaSeq with 2 x 150 bp paired-end reads. The authors' analysis ran thus. With migec v1.2.7, reads were demultiplexed and then collapsed into UMI-guided consensus sequences. With mixcr v2.1.11, UMI consensuses were aligned to TRA and TRB V and J templates and assembled into clonotypes. A clonotype was counted as expanded or contracted only when both edgeR and NoisET called the clonotype significant, with the noise models trained on biological replicates. edgeR calls used a false discovery rate-adjusted p below 0.01 and a log2 fold-change threshold of 1. As an exploratory analysis of dynamics, max-normalized trajectories of the 1000 most abundant clonotypes were examined by PCA with hierarchical clustering. The CD4 or CD8 phenotype of responding clones was assigned using the separately sequenced CD4+ and CD8+ repertoires. The public reads were quality trimmed at Q25 with fastp and then assembled into clones with MiXCR by TCRdb, keeping productive beta chains. Identical CDR3 protein sequences are pooled into one entry, listed with their most common genes and DNA. TCRdb, rather than the study authors, made the V and J calls. This sample holds approximately 150,000 distinct CDR3 sequences; about 6.1% were observed only once. About 1.9% of the sample comes from the top ten.

The rearranged chain carries TRBV7-9 and TRBJ2-3; 7 bases in between match TRBD2. The source is an adult woman who had mild COVID-19 (a few samples of this study predate the infection). The sample titles of this study are shuffled in the database, so cell type and time point are left out; the donor was told from shared clones. The specimen sequenced was PBMCs or a T cell subset sorted from them (not recorded which). The nucleotides are TGTGCCAGTCTAGCGGCGAGCACAGATACGCAGTATTTT. The resulting protein is CASLAASTDTQYF.